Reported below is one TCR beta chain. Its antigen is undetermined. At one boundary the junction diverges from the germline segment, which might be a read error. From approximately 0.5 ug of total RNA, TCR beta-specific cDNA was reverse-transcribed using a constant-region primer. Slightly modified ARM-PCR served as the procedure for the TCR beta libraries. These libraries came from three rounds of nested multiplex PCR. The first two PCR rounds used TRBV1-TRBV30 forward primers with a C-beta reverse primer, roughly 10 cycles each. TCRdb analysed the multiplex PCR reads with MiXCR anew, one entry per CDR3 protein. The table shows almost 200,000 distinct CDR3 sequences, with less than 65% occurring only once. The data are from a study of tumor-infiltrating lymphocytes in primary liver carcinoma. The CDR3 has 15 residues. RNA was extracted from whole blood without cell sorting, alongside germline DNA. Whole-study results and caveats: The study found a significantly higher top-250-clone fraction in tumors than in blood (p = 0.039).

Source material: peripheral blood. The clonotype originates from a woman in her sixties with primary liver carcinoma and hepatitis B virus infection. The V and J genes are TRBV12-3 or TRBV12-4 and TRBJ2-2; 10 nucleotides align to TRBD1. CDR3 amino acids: CASSFGTGVTGEQFF. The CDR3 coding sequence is TGTGCCAGCAGCTTTGGGACAGGGGTGACCGGGGAGCAGTTTTTT.